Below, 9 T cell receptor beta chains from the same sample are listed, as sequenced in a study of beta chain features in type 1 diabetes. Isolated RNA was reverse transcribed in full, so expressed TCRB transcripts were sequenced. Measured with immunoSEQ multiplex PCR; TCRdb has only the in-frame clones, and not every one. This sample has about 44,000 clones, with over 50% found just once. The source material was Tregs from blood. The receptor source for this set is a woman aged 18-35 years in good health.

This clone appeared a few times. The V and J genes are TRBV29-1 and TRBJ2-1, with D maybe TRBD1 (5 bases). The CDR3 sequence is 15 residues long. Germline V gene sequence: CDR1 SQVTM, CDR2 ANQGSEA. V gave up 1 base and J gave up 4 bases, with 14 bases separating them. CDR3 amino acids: CSVEGGFDGYNEQFF. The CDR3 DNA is TGCAGCGTTGAAGGGGGCTTTGATGGGTACAATGAGCAGTTCTTC.

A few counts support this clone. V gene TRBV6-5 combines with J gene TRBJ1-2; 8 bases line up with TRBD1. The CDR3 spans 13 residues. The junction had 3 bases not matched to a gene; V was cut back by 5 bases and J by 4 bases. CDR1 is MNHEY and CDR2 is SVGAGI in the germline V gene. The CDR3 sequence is CASSRDRRYGYTF. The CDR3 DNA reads TGTGCCAGCAGTCGGGACAGGCGCTATGGCTACACCTTC.

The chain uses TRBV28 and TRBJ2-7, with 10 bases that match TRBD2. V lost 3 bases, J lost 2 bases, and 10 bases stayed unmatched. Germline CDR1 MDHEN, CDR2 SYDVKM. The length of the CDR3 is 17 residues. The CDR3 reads CASSFLAGALRAYEQYF. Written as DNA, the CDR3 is TGTGCCAGCAGTTTCCTAGCGGGAGCGTTGAGGGCCTACGAGCAGTACTTC.

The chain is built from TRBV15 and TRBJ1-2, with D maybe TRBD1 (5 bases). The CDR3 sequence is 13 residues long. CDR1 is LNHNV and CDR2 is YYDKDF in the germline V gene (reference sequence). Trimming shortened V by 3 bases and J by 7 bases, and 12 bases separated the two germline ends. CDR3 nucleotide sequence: TGTGCCACCAGCAGGTCAGGGTCTGGTGGCTACACCTTC. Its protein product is CATSRSGSGGYTF.

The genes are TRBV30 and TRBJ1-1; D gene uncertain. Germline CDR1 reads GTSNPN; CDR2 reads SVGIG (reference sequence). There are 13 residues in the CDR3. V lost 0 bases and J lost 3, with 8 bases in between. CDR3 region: CAWSVEIYTEAFF. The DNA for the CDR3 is TGTGCCTGGAGTGTAGAGATTTACACTGAAGCTTTCTTT.

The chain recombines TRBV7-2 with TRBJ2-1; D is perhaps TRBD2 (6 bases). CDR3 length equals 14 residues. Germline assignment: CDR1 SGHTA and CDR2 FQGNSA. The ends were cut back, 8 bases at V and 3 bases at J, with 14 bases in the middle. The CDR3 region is CASSRENVYNEQFF. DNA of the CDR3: TGTGCCAGCTCCCGGGAGAACGTCTACAATGAGCAGTTCTTC.

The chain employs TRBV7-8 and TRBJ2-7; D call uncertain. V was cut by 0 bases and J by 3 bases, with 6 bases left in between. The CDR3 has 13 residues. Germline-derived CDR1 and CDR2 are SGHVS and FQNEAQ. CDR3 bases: TGTGCCAGCAGCTTAGCCCCCGGCTACGAGCAGTACTTC. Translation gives CASSLAPGYEQYF.

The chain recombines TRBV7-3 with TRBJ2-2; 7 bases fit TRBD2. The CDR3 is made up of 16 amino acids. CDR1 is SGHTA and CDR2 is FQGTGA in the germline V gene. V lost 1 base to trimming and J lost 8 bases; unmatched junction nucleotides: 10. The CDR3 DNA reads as TGTGCCAGCAGCTTAAATGTCCTAGCGGACCCGGGGGAGCTGTTTTTT. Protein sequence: CASSLNVLADPGELFF.

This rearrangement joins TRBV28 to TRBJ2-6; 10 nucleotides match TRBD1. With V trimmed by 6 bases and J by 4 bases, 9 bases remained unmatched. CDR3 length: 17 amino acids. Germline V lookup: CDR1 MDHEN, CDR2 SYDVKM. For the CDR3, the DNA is TGTGCCAGCAGGTCCCCGGGACAGGGGTCCGGGGCCAACGTCCTGACTTTC. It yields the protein CASRSPGQGSGANVLTF.